Sequencing of this T cell receptor beta chain was carried out in a study of blood T cell repertoires in COVID-19. As for the study in general: There were acute and convalescent COVID-19 samples, and they came from the United States, Italy and Spain. PBMCs, B-cell-depleted T cells, or T cells provided the cDNA or gDNA that made up the material.

CDR1 LNHNV and CDR2 YYDKDF come from the germline V gene (reference sequence). The V gene lost 3 bases and the J gene lost 1 base, with 6 bases spanning the gap. The CDR3 totals 13 residues. This clone has only a few counts. Original processing notes: Amplification of reference gene primers was used by the study to estimate nucleated cell counts. Method: immunoSEQ multiplex PCR; TCRdb's copy keeps in-frame clones and lacks some. The V and J calls and the clone size are those of that table, but D and trimming were determined from the DNA. The repertoire consists of around 100,000 clones, with 89% occurring once and the leading ten covering roughly 15%.

This chain links TRBV15 with TRBJ1-2; the D gene is possibly TRBD1 (6 bases). The sequencing input was peripheral blood. The receptor was derived from a woman aged 80 or over in a cohort sampled during active COVID-19. The DNA for the CDR3 is TGTGCCACCAGCAGGGACAGTAACTATGGCTACACCTTC. It yields the protein CATSRDSNYGYTF.